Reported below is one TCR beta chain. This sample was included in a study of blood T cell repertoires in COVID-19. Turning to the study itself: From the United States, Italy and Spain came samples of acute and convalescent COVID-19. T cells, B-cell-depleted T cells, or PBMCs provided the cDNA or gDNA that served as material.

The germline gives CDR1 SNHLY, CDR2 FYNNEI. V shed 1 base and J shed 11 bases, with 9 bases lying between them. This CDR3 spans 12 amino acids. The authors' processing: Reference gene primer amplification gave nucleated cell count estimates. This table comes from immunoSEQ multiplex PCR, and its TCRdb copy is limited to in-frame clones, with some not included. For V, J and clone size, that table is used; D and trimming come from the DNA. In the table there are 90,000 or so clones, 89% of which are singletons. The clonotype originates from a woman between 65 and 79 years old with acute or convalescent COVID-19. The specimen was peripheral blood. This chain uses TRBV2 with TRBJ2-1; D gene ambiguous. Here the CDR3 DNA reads TGTGCCAGCAGTGAAGACCCTAGTAAGCAGTTCTTC. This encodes CASSEDPSKQFF. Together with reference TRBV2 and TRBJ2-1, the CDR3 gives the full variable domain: EPEVTQTPSHQVTQMGQEVILRCVPISNHLYFYWYRQILGQKVEFLVSFYNNEISEKSEIFDDQFSVERPDGSNFTLKIRSTKLEDSAMYFCASSEDPSKQFFGPGTRLTVL.